These 32 T cell receptor beta chains share one sample of origin, sequenced in a study of regulatory T cells in long-lasting Graves disease (dated by TCRdb to about 2021). The time point label here, explained by the study, means: persistent/refractory GD, antithyroid drugs over 5 years with positive TRAb. For both TCR sequencing and RNA sequencing, RNA was extracted from PBMCs using TRIzol. The library was built by means of multiplex PCR. Instrument on record: Illumina HiSeq 4000. TCR beta libraries were built with iRepertoire HTBI primers and Arm-PCR amplification of CDR3 regions. Using fastp trimming at Q25 and MiXCR clonotype assembly, TCRdb reanalyzed the public sequencing data and kept in-frame beta chains. Every entry covers one CDR3 protein and lists the most common genes and DNA from its rows. The sample table shows more than 650,000 distinct CDR3 sequences, and about 30% are seen once. Clones ranked in the top ten supply about two fifths of the sample.

The sequencing here drew on peripheral blood mononuclear cells (PBMCs), taken when the disease was refractory, from a patient treated with antithyroid drugs. The receptor set was obtained from a female donor with Graves disease.

This clonotype was detected only a few times. The rearrangement uses TRBV13 and TRBJ1-4, with no clear D. Trimming stripped 5 bases from V and 8 bases from J, with 18 bases between. Germline CDR1 is PRHDT and CDR2 is FYEKMQ (reference sequence). This CDR3 is 15 amino acids long. CDR3 DNA sequence: TGTGCCAGCAGCGGATTCCGGGCAACCGAGGAAAAACTGTTTTTT. This encodes CASSGFRATEEKLFF.

The chain uses TRBV20-1 and TRBJ1-1; D is undetermined. V was cut by 2 bases and J by 7 bases, with 11 bases left in between. Germline-derived CDR1 and CDR2 are DFQATT and SNEGSKA (reference sequence). The CDR3 contains 12 residues. The CDR3 protein is CSARLQPREAFF. The CDR3 DNA follows: TGCAGTGCTAGACTTCAGCCACGTGAAGCTTTCTTT.

This clonotype was recorded at least ten times. The chain carries TRBV27 and TRBJ2-7; D perhaps matches TRBD2 (6 bases). The CDR3 is 14 residues long. Per the germline V gene, CDR1 is MNHEY and CDR2 is SMNVEV (reference sequence). The V and J ends lost 5 bases and 9 bases respectively, with 20 bases between them. The DNA for the CDR3 is TGTGCCAGCAGTCCGTCTTTGACGGGAGTAGCGCAGTACTTC. The encoded protein is CASSPSLTGVAQYF.

This clonotype came up many times. The rearrangement joins TRBV6-1 to TRBJ1-2; possibly TRBD1 for D (5 bases). This CDR3 comprises 13 residues. Germline V lookup: CDR1 MNHNS, CDR2 SASEGT. V was trimmed by 6 bases and J by 4 bases, leaving 12 bases between them. The CDR3 loop reads CASSGTAGYGYTF. CDR3 DNA sequence: TGTGCCAGCAGCGGGACGGCCGGCTATGGCTACACCTTC.

The gene calls are TRBV10-1 and TRBJ2-5, with D perhaps given as TRBD1 or TRBD2 (5 bases each). Germline V CDR1 and CDR2: WNHNN, SYGVQD (reference sequence). The CDR3 spans 13 residues. V dropped 4 bases and J dropped 7 bases, with 13 bases sitting between them. The CDR3 is CASSAGPSLTQYF. CDR3 DNA sequence: TGCGCCAGCAGTGCGGGACCCAGTCTGACCCAGTACTTC.

V is TRBV20-1 and J is TRBJ2-7; TRBD2 agrees at 14 bases. CDR1 is DFQATT, CDR2 SNEGSKA, per germline (reference sequence). This CDR3 is built from 16 residues. V lost 6 bases, J lost 6 bases, and 13 bases stayed unmatched. The CDR3 protein is CSALPPTSGRASEQYF. The CDR3 coding sequence is TGCAGTGCGCTTCCCCCGACTAGCGGGAGGGCGAGCGAGCAGTACTTC.

This clonotype has only a few counts. The J gene is TRBJ2-7, the V gene TRBV19; D ambiguous. This CDR3 is 13 amino acids long. Trimming cost V 3 bases and J 5 bases, with 11 bases left between them. Germline-derived CDR1 and CDR2 are LNHDA and SQIVND (reference sequence). The CDR3 sequence: CASSMRSLHEQYF. The CDR3 nucleotides read TGTGCCAGTAGTATGAGAAGCCTGCACGAGCAGTACTTC.

The chain joins TRBV12-3 or TRBV12-4 to TRBJ2-1; 11 bases agree with TRBD2. V shed 6 bases and J 8 bases; nucleotides not matched to a gene: 6. The CDR3 has 14 amino acids. The CDR3, as DNA: TGTGCCAGCAGCTATAGCGGGAGGGGCTATGAGCAGTTCTTC. Translation gives CASSYSGRGYEQFF.

This clonotype was counted a few times. This chain uses TRBV5-1 with TRBJ2-2, with 10 nucleotides matching TRBD2. The germline V gene has CDR1 SGHRS and CDR2 YFSETQ. V lost 0 bases to trimming and J lost 5 bases; unmatched junction nucleotides: 4. The CDR3 runs to 16 residues. The DNA for the CDR3 is TGCGCCAGCAGCTTGGCCGGGACTAGCGTTACCGGGGAGCTGTTTTTT. Protein sequence: CASSLAGTSVTGELFF.

A single count supports this clonotype. The chain recombines TRBV15 with TRBJ1-5; maybe TRBD1 (5 bases). The CDR3 consists of 17 residues. The V and J ends lost 0 bases and 3 bases respectively, with 15 bases between them. The germline V gene has CDR1 LNHNV and CDR2 YYDKDF (reference sequence). In nucleotides, the CDR3 is TGTGCCACCAGCAGAGATTGGTATAAGGGGAACAATCAGCCCCAGCATTTT. It yields the protein CATSRDWYKGNNQPQHF.

The chain joins TRBV7-9 to TRBJ1-2; D is unclear. V lost 1 base and J 7 bases, leaving 13 bases between the germline ends. Germline assignment: CDR1 SEHNR and CDR2 FQNEAQ (reference sequence). The length of the CDR3 is 14 residues. CDR3: CASSLEGTLFGYTF. The DNA of the CDR3 is TGTGCCAGCAGCTTAGAAGGAACGCTCTTTGGCTACACCTTC.

The J gene is TRBJ1-1, the V gene TRBV6-5; 8 bases fit TRBD1. Germline-derived CDR1 and CDR2 are MNHEY and SVGAGI. The CDR3 spans 16 residues. Trimming cost V 1 base and J 7 bases; bases outside gene matches: 11. Written as DNA, the CDR3 is TGTGCCAGCAGTTACTTGCCGACAGGGGCCAGCGGTGAAGCTTTCTTT. It yields the protein CASSYLPTGASGEAFF.

The chain has TRBV25-1 and TRBJ2-1, with D tentatively TRBD2 (6 bases). Germline CDR1 and CDR2: MGHDK and SYGVNS. V gave up 6 bases and J gave up 0 bases, with 9 bases separating them. The CDR3 consists of 14 residues. The chain's CDR3 is CASRSEGSYNEQFF. The CDR3 DNA reads as TGTGCCAGCAGATCGGAGGGCTCCTACAATGAGCAGTTCTTC.

J is TRBJ1-2 and V is TRBV10-2; TRBD1 matches 8 bases. In germline, CDR1 is WSHSY, CDR2 SAAADI. V shed 7 bases, J shed 2 bases, and the junction held 6 bases outside the gene matches. The CDR3 sequence is 14 residues long. CDR3 sequence reads: CASTQRTGNYGYTF. Written as DNA, the CDR3 is TGCGCCAGCACCCAGCGGACAGGGAACTATGGCTACACCTTC.

This clonotype was seen many times. The V and J genes are TRBV28 and TRBJ1-4, with D perhaps matching TRBD1 (6 bases). The germline V gene has CDR1 MDHEN and CDR2 SYDVKM. V lost 7 bases to trimming and J lost 0 bases, with 21 bases between them. The CDR3 consists of 18 residues. The CDR3 DNA follows: TGTGCCAGCAAAAATGGGCAGGGGAGGAGGGCAACTAATGAAAAACTGTTTTTT. Amino acids: CASKNGQGRRATNEKLFF.

The rearrangement joins TRBV20-1 to TRBJ1-5; 7 bases line up with TRBD1. Trimming removed 6 bases from V and 6 bases from J; junction bases left unmatched: 11. The CDR3 has 14 amino acids. CDR1 DFQATT and CDR2 SNEGSKA come from the germline V gene (reference sequence). CDR3 DNA: TGCAGTGCCGCGCGACTGCAGGGGGTTCAGCCCCAGCATTTT. Translation gives CSAARLQGVQPQHF.

This clonotype was recorded a few times. This chain connects TRBV6-1 to TRBJ2-2, with D perhaps TRBD2 (6 bases). CDR1 and CDR2 (germline): MNHNS, SASEGT. The V end was cut by 10 bases, the J end by 0 bases, with 15 bases between. The CDR3 contains 15 residues. The CDR3 sequence: CATGSGTTNTGELFF. DNA for the CDR3: TGTGCCACCGGGAGCGGAACTACGAACACCGGGGAGCTGTTTTTT.

This clonotype has a single count. The chain combines TRBV5-1 with TRBJ2-7; D is ambiguous. Germline assignment: CDR1 SGHRS and CDR2 YFSETQ. This CDR3 region has 14 residues. V was clipped by 0 bases and J by 3 bases, with 10 bases between them. The CDR3 spells CASSLAGHLYEQYF. The CDR3 DNA follows: TGCGCCAGCAGCTTGGCTGGCCACCTCTACGAGCAGTACTTC.

This clonotype appeared a few times. A junction end diverges from the germline sequence, so it may reflect a read error. This chain links TRBV12-3 or TRBV12-4 with TRBJ1-1, with no clear D. The CDR3 consists of 12 residues. The CDR3: CASSNWPGGVLF. CDR3 DNA sequence: TGTGCCAGCAGTAATTGGCCTGGTGGGGTTCTCTTT.

This clonotype appeared many times. This CDR3 reads CASSLLGEGRKLFF. CDR3 DNA sequence: TGTGCCAGCAGTTTATTGGGAGAGGGTCGAAAACTGTTTTTT. The chain is built from TRBV28 and TRBJ1-4; D ambiguous. V lost 1 base and J 10 bases, leaving 13 bases between the germline ends. CDR3 length: 14 residues. Germline lookup yields CDR1 MDHEN and CDR2 SYDVKM.

With respect to this clonotype: This may be a read error: a much more frequent sequence differs by one nucleotide. CDR3 bases: TGTGCCAGCAGGAAAAGGGACAGGGAGACCCAGTACTTC. It encodes CASRKRDRETQYF. The chain is built from TRBV12-3 or TRBV12-4 and TRBJ2-5; TRBD1 aligns across 8 bases. The V and J ends lost 6 bases and 5 bases, in that order; junction bases with no gene match: 5. CDR3 length equals 13 residues.

This clonotype was counted between two and nine times. The chain combines TRBV7-2 with TRBJ2-7; 15 bases align to TRBD2. Germline V gene data show CDR1 as SGHTA and CDR2 as FQGNSA. Germline trimming cut 3 bases from V and 4 bases from J; bases unmatched to any gene: 4. This CDR3 is 16 amino acids long. The CDR3 sequence: CASSLAGTSGRYEQYF. Here the CDR3 DNA reads TGTGCCAGCAGCTTGGCCGGGACTAGCGGGAGGTACGAGCAGTACTTC.

This chain joins TRBV6-1 and TRBJ2-4; no reliable D call. The CDR3 sequence is 17 residues long. Deletions cut 7 bases from V and 0 bases from J, with 19 bases between. Germline CDR1 MNHNS, CDR2 SASEGT. CDR3: CASIHRDPGVAKNIQYF. DNA for the CDR3: TGTGCCAGCATCCATAGGGATCCAGGAGTAGCCAAAAACATTCAGTACTTC.

This clonotype has just a few counts. The V gene is TRBV12-3 or TRBV12-4, the J gene TRBJ1-5, with D perhaps matching TRBD1 (6 bases). V was trimmed by 7 bases and J by 7 bases, leaving 17 bases between them. There are 14 residues in the CDR3. The CDR3 DNA reads as TGTGCCAGCACCCAACAGGGACCCGGGCAGCCCCAGCATTTT. Its protein product is CASTQQGPGQPQHF.

This clonotype showed up many times. The chain has TRBV20-1 and TRBJ1-1; 10 nucleotides agree with TRBD1. The CDR3 contains 15 residues. Unmatched junction bases numbered 11, after V lost 5 bases and J lost 5 bases. The V gene's germline CDR1 is DFQATT and CDR2 SNEGSKA (reference sequence). The CDR3, as DNA: TGCAGTGCTCGCACAAGACAGGGGGCGCGTACTGAAGCTTTCTTT. Its translation is CSARTRQGARTEAFF.

In its sample, this clonotype was seen once. A read error is possible here, since a much larger clone lies one base away. This chain connects TRBV12-3 or TRBV12-4 to TRBJ1-6, with D hard to call. This CDR3 has 16 residues. CDR3 nucleotides: TGTGCCAGCAGTTTAGGGTCGGGCTCCTATAGTTCACCCCTCCACTTT. It encodes CASSLGSGSYSSPLHF.

In this sample, this clonotype turned up a few times. A junction end diverges from the germline sequence, so it may reflect a read error. V and J are TRBV29-1 and TRBJ1-4; weak D call: TRBD1 (6 bases). CDR3 length: 14 residues. The germline gives CDR1 SQVTM, CDR2 ANQGSEA. CDR3 DNA: TGCAGCGTCGAAGGGCCTGGGACAACGAGGAAACTGTTTTTT. Translation gives CSVEGPGTTRKLFF.

This clonotype has a single count. The chain carries TRBV18 and TRBJ1-1; the D gene is possibly TRBD1 (6 bases). This CDR3 region has 15 residues. The germline gives CDR1 KGHSH, CDR2 LQKENI. V was shortened by 3 bases and J by 1 base, with 12 bases between the two germline ends. The CDR3 is CASSPGGGPNTEAFF. The CDR3, as DNA: TGTGCCAGCTCACCCGGGGGGGGCCCGAACACTGAAGCTTTCTTT.

This chain uses TRBV30 with TRBJ1-1, with D perhaps matching TRBD1 (5 bases). Looked up from germline, CDR1 is GTSNPN and CDR2 is SVGIG (reference sequence). Between the trimmed V and J ends, which lost 6 bases and 0 bases, there was a span of 14 bases. This CDR3 comprises 14 residues. CDR3 DNA sequence: TGTGCCTGCTACACGGACATAATGAACACTGAAGCTTTCTTT. Its protein is CACYTDIMNTEAFF.

V is TRBV20-1 and J is TRBJ1-2, with 8 bases matching TRBD1. V was clipped by 6 bases and J by 4 bases; unmatched bases: 7. The CDR3 has 13 amino acids. Germline assignment: CDR1 DFQATT and CDR2 SNEGSKA (reference sequence). The CDR3 loop reads CSATPDRGYGYTF. The CDR3 nucleotides read TGCAGTGCAACACCTGACAGGGGCTATGGCTACACCTTC.

V usage is TRBV4-1 and J usage is TRBJ1-2; 7 nucleotides line up with TRBD1. V was clipped by 0 bases and J by 2 bases; unmatched bases: 6. Germline assignment: CDR1 MGHRA and CDR2 YSYEKL. CDR3 length: 16 amino acids. CDR3 sequence reads: CASSQERGQRNYGYTF. CDR3 DNA sequence: TGCGCCAGCAGCCAAGAGAGGGGACAGCGGAACTATGGCTACACCTTC.

The V gene is TRBV13, the J gene TRBJ1-2; a weak D match, TRBD1 (5 bases). The CDR3 contains 15 residues. With 2 bases removed from V and 6 bases from J, the gap between germline ends came to 16 bases. CDR1 is PRHDT, CDR2 FYEKMQ, per germline (reference sequence). This chain's CDR3 is CASSLRQRVLDGYTF. The CDR3 DNA is TGTGCCAGCAGCTTAAGACAGCGCGTACTTGATGGCTACACCTTC.